The present TCR beta chain was sequenced within a study of blood T cell repertoires in COVID-19. Study-wide background: Acute and convalescent COVID-19 samples came from the United States, Italy and Spain. Sources were T cells, B-cell-depleted T cells, or PBMCs; the material itself was cDNA or gDNA.

Under the authors' procedure: Nucleated cell counts were estimated from reference gene primer amplification. Generated by immunoSEQ multiplex PCR, the TCRdb table keeps only in-frame clones and is missing some. V and J calls and clone size come straight from that table; D and trimming were deduced from the DNA. The sample carries about 140,000 clones, almost 85% recorded once. This clone was seen only a few times. The CDR3 has 14 residues. Trimming removed 0 bases from V and 7 bases from J; junction bases left unmatched: 2. Germline CDR1 SGHAT, CDR2 FQNNGV. This receptor was taken from a man aged 50 to 60 with acute or convalescent COVID-19. The chain recombines TRBV11-2 with TRBJ1-2; 10 nucleotides line up with TRBD1. Specimen: peripheral blood. The CDR3 DNA is TGTGCCAGCAGCTTAGAGGGGACAGGGGTTGGCTACACCTTC. Protein: CASSLEGTGVGYTF. Looking up the rest from reference TRBV11-2 and TRBJ1-2 gives the full variable domain: EAGVAQSPRYKIIEKRQSVAFWCNPISGHATLYWYQQILGQGPKLLIQFQNNGVVDDSQLPKDRFSAERLKGVDSTLKIQPAKLEDSAVYLCASSLEGTGVGYTFGSGTRLTVV.